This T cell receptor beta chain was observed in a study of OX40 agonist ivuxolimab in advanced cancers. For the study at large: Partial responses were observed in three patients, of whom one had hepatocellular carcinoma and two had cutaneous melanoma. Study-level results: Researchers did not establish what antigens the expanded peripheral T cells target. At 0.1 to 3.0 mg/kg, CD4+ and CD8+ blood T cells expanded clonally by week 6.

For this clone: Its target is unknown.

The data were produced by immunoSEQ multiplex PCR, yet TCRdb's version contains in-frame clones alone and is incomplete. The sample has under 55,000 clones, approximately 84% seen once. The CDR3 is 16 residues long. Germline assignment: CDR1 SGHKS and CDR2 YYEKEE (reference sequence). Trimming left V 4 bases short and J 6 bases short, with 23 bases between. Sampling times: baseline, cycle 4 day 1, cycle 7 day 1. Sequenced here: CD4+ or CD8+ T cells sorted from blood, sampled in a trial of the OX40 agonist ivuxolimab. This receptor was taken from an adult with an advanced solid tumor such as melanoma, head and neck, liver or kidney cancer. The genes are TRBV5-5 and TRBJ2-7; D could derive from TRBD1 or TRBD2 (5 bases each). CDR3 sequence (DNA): TGTGCCAGCAGCACCTTTTCGGGACCTAGACCCCTCGAGCAGTACTTC. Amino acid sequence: CASSTFSGPRPLEQYF.